These 27 T cell receptor beta chains came from one sample sequenced in a study of CD8 T cells in ankylosing spondylitis (dated by TCRdb to between 2016 and 2019). General conclusions and limits of the study: Blood from ankylosing spondylitis patients appeared to be characterized by a TCR beta motif made up of seven or eight highly homologous amino acid variants.

Their antigen targets remain unknown. The library was generated by 5' RACE. Sequencer: Illumina HiSeq 2500. The public reads were reanalyzed by TCRdb: fastp trimming at Q25, MiXCR alignment, in-frame beta chains only. Records with the same CDR3 protein are collapsed into one entry carrying the most frequent genes and DNA. Within this sample are about 540,000 distinct CDR3 sequences, with roughly 13% of them counted one time only. About 6.5% of the sample is held by the ten biggest clonotypes. The sample comprised blood, either unsorted or a sorted T cell fraction (not recorded which). The receptor source for this set is a male donor with ankylosing spondylitis.

The chain combines TRBV9 with TRBJ2-7; D might be TRBD2 (5 bases). Per germline, CDR1 SGDLS and CDR2 YYNGEE. The ends were cut back, 4 bases at V and 3 bases at J, with 11 bases in the middle. The CDR3 extends over 13 amino acids. CDR3 in amino acids: CASSSQTNYEQYF. In DNA, the CDR3 is TGTGCCAGCAGCTCCCAGACTAACTACGAGCAGTACTTC.

The rearrangement joins TRBV20-1 to TRBJ2-2, with a possible D match to TRBD1 (6 bases). Trimming took off 6 bases at V and 6 bases at J, with 11 bases between the two ends. Germline lookup yields CDR1 DFQATT and CDR2 SNEGSKA (reference sequence). There are 12 residues in the CDR3. The DNA for the CDR3 is TGCAGTGCCCCCAGGGGTTCCGGGGAGCTGTTTTTT. Encoded protein: CSAPRGSGELFF.

V is TRBV20-1 and J is TRBJ2-1; 12 bases line up with TRBD2. The CDR3 loop spans 13 amino acids. The germline CDR1 and CDR2 sequences are DFQATT and SNEGSKA (reference sequence). CDR3 amino acids: CRATSGRGNEQFF. The CDR3 coding sequence is TGCAGGGCGACTAGCGGGAGAGGTAATGAGCAGTTCTTC.

The rearrangement links TRBV3-1 to TRBJ1-4; 7 nucleotides agree with TRBD1. V trimming: 2 bases; J trimming: 5 bases; junction bases outside the gene matches: 17. The CDR3 consists of 19 residues. Germline V gene sequence: CDR1 LGHDT, CDR2 YNNKEL (reference sequence). CDR3 DNA sequence: TGTGCCAGCAGCCAAAAGATTATTCTCTCAGGGGGGAGAAATGAAAAACTGTTTTTT. Translating gives CASSQKIILSGGRNEKLFF.

The rearrangement joins TRBV5-1 to TRBJ2-3; D unclear. Germline CDR1 is SGHRS and CDR2 is YFSETQ. Trimming took 2 bases from V and 4 from J, leaving 14 bases between them. The length of the CDR3 is 15 residues. CDR3 region: CASSFDPPGSDTQYF. The CDR3 DNA follows: TGCGCCAGCAGCTTTGATCCCCCGGGTTCAGATACGCAGTATTTT.

This clonotype was observed many times. The rearrangement links TRBV7-2 to TRBJ1-1, with a possible D match to TRBD1 (5 bases). V lost 5 bases, J lost 5 bases, and 9 bases lay in between. From germline, CDR1 is SGHTA and CDR2 FQGNSA. The CDR3 length is 12 residues. The CDR3 reads CASSRDRTEAFF. Here the CDR3 DNA reads TGTGCCAGCAGCAGAGACAGAACTGAAGCTTTCTTT.

Many counts were recorded for this clonotype. The chain is built from TRBV7-9 and TRBJ1-1, with D possibly TRBD1 on 6 matching bases. This CDR3 is 13 amino acids long. V dropped 7 bases and J dropped 5 bases, with 14 bases sitting between them. Per germline, CDR1 SEHNR and CDR2 FQNEAQ (reference sequence). The CDR3 is CASTQQGKTEAFF. CDR3 DNA sequence: TGTGCCAGCACCCAACAGGGTAAGACTGAAGCTTTCTTT.

The chain employs TRBV7-2 and TRBJ2-7, with TRBD2 as a possible D gene (5 bases). The CDR3 runs to 17 residues. The germline V and J ends were trimmed by 1 base and 2 bases, with 18 bases remaining between them. The germline gives CDR1 SGHTA, CDR2 FQGNSA. The CDR3 spells CASSLVPFGSGTYEQYV. The CDR3 nucleotides read TGTGCCAGCAGCTTAGTACCTTTCGGGTCGGGGACCTACGAGCAGTACGTC.

This clonotype was detected many times. This sequence joins TRBV5-1 and TRBJ1-1; 7 bases match TRBD1. CDR3 size: 16 residues. Unmatched junction bases numbered 9, after V lost 4 bases and J lost 0 bases. The germline gives CDR1 SGHRS, CDR2 YFSETQ. This chain's CDR3 is CASSDGTVIMNTEAFF. The CDR3 nucleotides are TGCGCCAGCAGCGACGGGACAGTTATCATGAACACTGAAGCTTTCTTT. The full variable domain, in which reference TRBV5-1 and TRBJ1-1 provide the parts outside the CDR3, is KAGVTQTPRYLIKTRGQQVTLSCSPISGHRSVSWYQQTPGQGLQFLFEYFSETQRNKGNFPGRFSGRQFSNSRSEMNVSTLELGDSALYLCASSDGTVIMNTEAFFGQGTRLTVV.

The chain is built from TRBV7-7 and TRBJ2-5; 15 bases agree with TRBD2. Trimming at V came to 5 bases and at J to 4 bases, leaving 2 bases not matched to a gene. The V gene's germline CDR1 is SSHAT and CDR2 FNYEAQ (reference sequence). The CDR3 loop spans 15 amino acids. CDR3 in amino acids: CASSGLAGGRETQYF. The DNA for the CDR3 is TGTGCCAGCAGCGGACTAGCGGGAGGGCGAGAGACCCAGTACTTC.

V and J are TRBV11-3 and TRBJ2-5, with D unresolved. The V gene's germline CDR1 is SGHNT and CDR2 YENEEA. This CDR3 is 14 amino acids long. The V end lost 0 bases, the J end lost 1 base, and 6 bases lay between the germline ends. The DNA of the CDR3 is TGTGCCAGCAGCTTAGAACGAGCCCAAGAGACCCAGTACTTC. Residues: CASSLERAQETQYF.

This clonotype was seen at least ten times. The chain combines TRBV28 with TRBJ2-1; 8 positions match TRBD1. Trimming removed 10 bases from V and 10 bases from J; junction bases left unmatched: 18. This CDR3 comprises 15 residues. Germline CDR1 is MDHEN and CDR2 is SYDVKM. The CDR3 protein is CATETMDRVGREQFF. The CDR3 DNA reads as TGTGCCACCGAAACCATGGACAGGGTGGGACGGGAGCAGTTCTTC.

This clonotype was found many times. This sequence joins TRBV11-2 and TRBJ2-1, with TRBD2 as a possible D gene (6 bases). V was clipped by 3 bases and J by 4 bases, with 13 bases between them. This CDR3 contains 15 residues. Germline CDR1 reads SGHAT; CDR2 reads FQNNGV. The CDR3 protein is CASSLGGTVYNEQFF. The CDR3 region has the DNA TGTGCCAGCAGCTTGGGCGGGACGGTTTACAATGAGCAGTTCTTC.

The chain has TRBV15 and TRBJ2-1; D is perhaps TRBD1 (6 bases). This CDR3 comprises 16 residues. CDR1 is LNHNV and CDR2 is YYDKDF in the germline V gene (reference sequence). Deletions cut 5 bases from V and 6 bases from J, with 20 bases between. The CDR3 region is CATSPRGAQGFNEQFF. The CDR3 DNA reads TGTGCCACCAGCCCCCGGGGAGCGCAGGGGTTCAATGAGCAGTTCTTC.

This clonotype was seen more than once but under ten times. The chain carries TRBV6-1 and TRBJ2-7; TRBD2 matches at 11 bases. The junction had 15 bases not matched to a gene; V was cut back by 5 bases and J by 6 bases. CDR1 MNHNS and CDR2 SASEGT come from the germline V gene. This CDR3 is 17 amino acids long. The chain's CDR3 is CASSTPHLAGGGFEQYF. The CDR3 nucleotides read TGTGCCAGCAGTACCCCCCACCTAGCGGGAGGCGGCTTCGAGCAGTACTTC.

This clonotype occurred a few times. The chain employs TRBV5-4 and TRBJ2-1; 9 bases line up with TRBD2. This CDR3 is 15 amino acids long. The junction had 6 bases not matched to a gene; V was cut back by 4 bases and J by 4 bases. Germline V gene data show CDR1 as SGHNT and CDR2 as YYREEE (reference sequence). This CDR3 is CASSTGTSNYNEQFF. CDR3 nucleotides: TGTGCCAGCAGCACCGGGACTAGCAATTACAATGAGCAGTTCTTC.

There are a few counts of this clonotype. The chain uses TRBV29-1 and TRBJ2-7; 14 bases fit TRBD2. The germline CDR1 and CDR2 sequences are SQVTM and ANQGSEA. This CDR3 spans 18 amino acids. V trimming: 8 bases; J trimming: 5 bases; junction bases outside the gene matches: 20. CDR3 bases: TGCAGCCCAAGGGAGGGACACGGGACTAGCGGGAGTAGCCACGAGCAGTACTTC. This gives the protein CSPREGHGTSGSSHEQYF.

Points on this clonotype: The DNA is omitted, as the CDR3 cannot be located on it reliably, and the CDR3 follows TCRdb's listing. This CDR3 reads CASSTSTGELAQPQHF. The chain joins TRBV27 to TRBJ1-5; the table's D call, TRBD1, has no DNA check behind it. The CDR3 spans 16 amino acids, including both terminal residues. Germline loops: CDR1 MNHEY, CDR2 SMNVEV (reference sequence).

This clonotype was counted many times. The V gene is TRBV20-1, the J gene TRBJ1-5, with TRBD1 identical over 7 bases. CDR1 is DFQATT and CDR2 is SNEGSKA in the germline V gene (reference sequence). V gave up 4 bases and J gave up 10 bases; unmatched junction bases: 13. This CDR3 has 14 residues. Here the CDR3 reads CSATPGTAEGPQHF. Written as DNA, the CDR3 is TGCAGTGCTACGCCGGGGACAGCTGAAGGACCCCAGCATTTT.

V is TRBV9 and J is TRBJ2-1; 9 positions agree with TRBD2. Unmatched junction bases numbered 8, after V lost 0 bases and J lost 7 bases. The CDR3 sequence is 16 residues long. Germline CDR1 reads SGDLS; CDR2 reads YYNGEE. CDR3 coding DNA: TGTGCCAGCAGCGTAGCTAAGGCGGGAGGGCAAAATGAGCAGTTCTTC. Translating gives CASSVAKAGGQNEQFF.

This clonotype was observed at least ten times. The chain links TRBV12-3 or TRBV12-4 to TRBJ1-5; 7 positions agree with TRBD1. The CDR3 totals 14 residues. J lost 9 bases, V lost 3 bases, and 8 bases had no gene match. CDR3 nucleotides: TGTGCCAGCAGTTTCAGTCGACAGGGCCGGCCCCAGCATTTT. It is translated as CASSFSRQGRPQHF.

This rearrangement joins TRBV29-1 to TRBJ2-3; no firm D call. Looked up from germline, CDR1 is SQVTM and CDR2 is ANQGSEA. V was trimmed by 2 bases and J by 0 bases, leaving 9 bases between them. The CDR3 extends over 14 amino acids. The CDR3 loop reads CSVERWPSTDTQYF. CDR3 in DNA: TGCAGCGTTGAACGGTGGCCTAGCACAGATACGCAGTATTTT.

The chain combines TRBV6-2 or TRBV6-3 with TRBJ2-1; possible D gene TRBD2, 6 bases. The CDR3 contains 15 residues. From germline, CDR1 is MNHEY and CDR2 SVGEGT. Trimming cost V 0 bases and J 5 bases, with 11 bases left between them. In nucleotides, the CDR3 is TGTGCCAGCAGTTACTCTTTAGGGACTCACAATGAGCAGTTCTTC. Translation: CASSYSLGTHNEQFF.

This clonotype was detected a few times. This chain uses TRBV2 with TRBJ2-2, with TRBD1 as a possible D gene (5 bases). V shed 2 bases and J shed 7 bases, with 17 bases lying between them. This CDR3 spans 16 amino acids. Germline CDR1 is SNHLY and CDR2 is FYNNEI. The CDR3 here is CASSERYPGPSGELFF. Here the CDR3 DNA reads TGTGCCAGCAGTGAAAGGTATCCAGGGCCAAGCGGGGAGCTGTTTTTT.

Points on this clonotype: A clone one base away is much larger, so this may be a read error. This CDR3 is CASSRFGNTGELFF. The DNA for the CDR3 is TGTGCCAGCAGCCGATTCGGGAACACCGGGGAGCTGTTTTTT. This chain uses TRBV3-1 with TRBJ2-2, with D hard to call. Trimming removed 4 bases from V and 1 base from J, with 7 bases in between. There are 14 residues in the CDR3. In germline, CDR1 is LGHDT, CDR2 YNNKEL (reference sequence).

The gene calls are TRBV30 and TRBJ1-1; weak D call: TRBD1 (6 bases). CDR3 size: 13 residues. The V gene lost 8 bases and the J gene lost 1 base, with 14 bases spanning the gap. The germline CDR1 and CDR2 sequences are GTSNPN and SVGIG (reference sequence). The DNA of the CDR3 is TGTGCCGCCCCGGGACACGGGAACACTGAAGCTTTCTTT. Protein product: CAAPGHGNTEAFF.

The chain recombines TRBV27 with TRBJ2-1, with a possible D match to TRBD2 (6 bases). This CDR3 spans 15 amino acids. With 0 bases removed from V and 10 bases from J, the gap between germline ends came to 16 bases. Germline V gives CDR1 MNHEY, CDR2 SMNVEV (reference sequence). The DNA for the CDR3 is TGTGCCAGCAGTTTATCTTTAGAGTATGGGGGGGAGCAGTTCTTC. Encoded protein: CASSLSLEYGGEQFF.